This entry lists 27 T cell receptor beta chains sequenced from one sample in a study of beta chain features in type 1 diabetes listed by TCRdb under 2018. Receptors were amplified or captured by the immunoSEQ multiplex PCR assay. All of the isolated RNA was reverse transcribed with the High Capacity cDNA Reverse Transcription Kit, so expressed TCRB transcripts were sequenced. Held by TCRdb, this immuneACCESS table contains in-frame sequences only and omits some clones. Under half of the omission traces to an unresolved V gene where checked; the cause of the rest is unknown. For this sample the table gives approximately 150,000 clones, of which about 10% were detected only once. The leading ten clones occupy around 1.4% of the sample. The sequenced sample consisted of naive CD4+ T cells from blood. The cell subset or site label, read with the paper, signifies: true naive CD4+ T cells. These receptors were collected from a man in his late teens or twenties in good health.

This chain links TRBV18 with TRBJ2-7; a weak D match, TRBD1 (5 bases). The CDR3 is made up of 12 amino acids. CDR1 and CDR2 from the germline V gene are KGHSH and LQKENI. Trimming took off 6 bases at V and 6 bases at J, with 12 bases between the two ends. The CDR3 DNA reads TGTGCCAGCTCGGAACAGGCTCGCGAGCAGTACTTC. Translation gives CASSEQAREQYF. The whole variable domain, filled in from reference TRBV18 and TRBJ2-7, reads NAGVMQNPRHLVRRRGQEARLRCSPMKGHSHVYWYRQLPEEGLKFMVYLQKENIIDESGMPKERFSAEFPKEGPSILRIQQVVRGDSAAYFCASSEQAREQYFGPGTRLTVT.

The chain joins TRBV5-1 to TRBJ2-5; D is uncertain. The last part of the DNA fits TRBJ2-7 better; the J call may be wrong. The CDR3 covers 15 residues. CDR1 and CDR2 from the germline V gene are SGHRS and YFSETQ. The CDR3 protein is CASSDPPADSYEQYF. The CDR3 nucleotides read TGCGCCAGCAGCGACCCTCCGGCGGATTCCTACGAGCAGTACTTC.

The chain recombines TRBV29-1 with TRBJ1-2; 7 bases align to TRBD1. The junction had 9 bases not matched to a gene; V was cut back by 7 bases and J by 4 bases. The CDR3 covers 13 residues. CDR1 SQVTM and CDR2 ANQGSEA come from the germline V gene. For the CDR3, the DNA is TGCAGCGCGGCGACAGGGTCGGGCTATGGCTACACCTTC. This translates into CSAATGSGYGYTF. Supplemented by reference TRBV29-1 and TRBJ1-2, the full variable domain reads SAVISQKPSRDICQRGTSLTIQCQVDSQVTMMFWYRQQPGQSLTLIATANQGSEATYESGFVIDKFPISRPNLTFSTLTVSNMSPEDSSIYLCSAATGSGYGYTFGSGTRLTVV.

The chain uses TRBV6-1 and TRBJ2-1, with 8 nucleotides matching TRBD1. The CDR3 spans 14 residues. J was trimmed by 7 bases and V by 11 bases; bases with no gene match: 13. Germline CDR1 and CDR2: MNHNS and SASEGT. CDR3 amino acids: CAASSTGDWNEQFF. The CDR3 bases are TGTGCCGCGAGTTCGACAGGGGACTGGAATGAGCAGTTCTTC.

This chain links TRBV28 with TRBJ2-3; 8 bases match TRBD1. Per germline, CDR1 MDHEN and CDR2 SYDVKM. Losses at the gene ends were 4 bases for V and 0 bases for J; bases not matched to a gene: 9. The length of the CDR3 is 17 residues. The CDR3 nucleotides read TGTGCCAGCAGTTCACAACAGGGGGGAGTTAGCACAGATACGCAGTATTTT. As protein: CASSSQQGGVSTDTQYF. The variable domain in full, with the rest retrieved from reference TRBV28 and TRBJ2-3, is DVKVTQSSRYLVKRTGEKVFLECVQDMDHENMFWYRQDPGLGLRLIYFSYDVKMKEKGDIPEGYSVSREKKERFSLILESASTNQTSMYLCASSSQQGGVSTDTQYFGPGTRLTVL.

This clone was counted between two and nine times. Additional DNA sequences in this sample encode the identical CDR3. This chain connects TRBV20-1 to TRBJ1-2; D call uncertain. Germline CDR1 DFQATT, CDR2 SNEGSKA (reference sequence). The CDR3 loop spans 11 amino acids. Trimming shortened V by 6 bases and J by 0 bases, and 5 bases separated the two germline ends. The CDR3 protein is CSAPANYGYTF. As DNA, the CDR3 is TGCAGTGCGCCAGCTAACTATGGCTACACCTTC.

This clone was observed at least ten times. This chain connects TRBV4-3 to TRBJ2-7; D possibly corresponds to TRBD1 (5 bases). Germline-derived CDR1 and CDR2 are LGHNA and YSLEER. V lost 0 bases to trimming and J lost 2 bases, with 8 bases between them. This CDR3 is built from 14 residues. CDR3 loop: CASSQDSRAYEQYF. The CDR3 coding sequence is TGCGCCAGCAGCCAAGATTCCAGGGCCTACGAGCAGTACTTC.

The chain couples TRBV27 to TRBJ2-5, with D possibly TRBD2 on 7 matching bases. Germline CDR1 and CDR2: MNHEY and SMNVEV (reference sequence). The germline V and J ends were trimmed by 4 bases and 5 bases, with 14 bases remaining between them. The CDR3 is made up of 14 amino acids. CDR3 in DNA: TGTGCCAGCAGTTACAGGGATAGCGGGGAGACCCAGTACTTC. Protein sequence: CASSYRDSGETQYF.

In this sample, this clone turned up many times. CDR3 residues: CASSQEGQGANTEAFF. The CDR3 nucleotides read TGTGCCAGCAGCCAAGAAGGGCAGGGGGCGAACACTGAAGCTTTCTTT. The V gene is TRBV4-2, the J gene TRBJ1-1; 8 bases are shared with TRBD1. Trimming at V came to 0 bases and at J to 1 base, leaving 4 bases not matched to a gene. This CDR3 has 16 amino acids. CDR1 and CDR2 (germline): LGHNA, YNFKEQ.

A few counts support this clone. The gene calls are TRBV2 and TRBJ2-3, with D perhaps TRBD2 (6 bases). The CDR3 loop spans 14 amino acids. Trimming shortened V by 4 bases and J by 6 bases, and 14 bases separated the two germline ends. Germline V gene data show CDR1 as SNHLY and CDR2 as FYNNEI. The CDR3 DNA sequence: TGTGCCAGCAGTGTTTCCCTAGCGTCTGATACGCAGTATTTT. The encoded protein is CASSVSLASDTQYF. Full variable domain (rest looked up from reference TRBV2 and TRBJ2-3): EPEVTQTPSHQVTQMGQEVILRCVPISNHLYFYWYRQILGQKVEFLVSFYNNEISEKSEIFDDQFSVERPDGSNFTLKIRSTKLEDSAMYFCASSVSLASDTQYFGPGTRLTVL.

The genes are TRBV11-2 and TRBJ2-3; 11 bases fit TRBD2. This CDR3 has 17 residues. J was trimmed by 0 bases and V by 3 bases; bases with no gene match: 5. CDR1 SGHAT and CDR2 FQNNGV come from the germline V gene. The CDR3 bases are TGTGCCAGCAGCTTCCTAGCGGGGGGCCCGAGCACAGATACGCAGTATTTT. It is translated as CASSFLAGGPSTDTQYF. Drawing the rest from reference TRBV11-2 and TRBJ2-3, the complete variable domain is EAGVAQSPRYKIIEKRQSVAFWCNPISGHATLYWYQQILGQGPKLLIQFQNNGVVDDSQLPKDRFSAERLKGVDSTLKIQPAKLEDSAVYLCASSFLAGGPSTDTQYFGPGTRLTVL.

The chain carries TRBV4-3 and TRBJ1-6; 8 bases are shared with TRBD1. The germline gives CDR1 LGHNA, CDR2 YSLEER. CDR3 length equals 14 residues. J gave up 7 bases and V 2 bases, and 1 base lay outside the gene matches. CDR3 DNA: TGCGCCAGCAGCCAATGGACAGGGAATTCACCCCTCCACTTT. The encoded protein is CASSQWTGNSPLHF.

The chain carries TRBV29-1 and TRBJ1-2; a weak D match, TRBD1 (6 bases). V lost 7 bases to trimming and J lost 7 bases, with 16 bases between them. Germline lookup yields CDR1 SQVTM and CDR2 ANQGSEA. CDR3 length: 12 residues. CDR3 DNA sequence: TGCAGCGCCAACGACAGGCGGCGTGGCTACACCTTC. It is translated as CSANDRRRGYTF.

The CDR3 DNA reads as TGTGCCAGCAGCACAACACCTGGAAACACCATATATTTT. Protein sequence: CASSTTPGNTIYF. V and J are TRBV7-2 and TRBJ1-3; D ambiguous. CDR3 length equals 13 residues. CDR1 is SGHTA and CDR2 is FQGNSA in the germline V gene. V lost 5 bases and J lost 2, with 7 bases in between.

This clone was seen many times. Its ends do not fully match the called genes, so a read error is possible. The gene calls are TRBV2 and TRBJ2-3, with D perhaps matching TRBD1 (6 bases). The CDR3 is 10 amino acids. Germline V gene lookup returns CDR1 SNHLY and CDR2 FYNNEI. Written as DNA, the CDR3 is TGTGCCAGCAGTGAAGGACAGGTGGATTTT. Translating it yields CASSEGQVDF. Variable domain in full (rest from reference TRBV2 and TRBJ2-3): EPEVTQTPSHQVTQMGQEVILRCVPISNHLYFYWYRQILGQKVEFLVSFYNNEISEKSEIFDDQFSVERPDGSNFTLKIRSTKLEDSAMYFCASSEGQVDFGPGTRLTVL.

The chain employs TRBV7-2 and TRBJ2-7; perhaps TRBD1 as D (5 bases). Germline CDR1 SGHTA, CDR2 FQGNSA. Trimming stripped 3 bases from V and 4 bases from J, with 13 bases between. This CDR3 region has 14 residues. The CDR3 spells CASSLTAGVYEQYF. For the CDR3, the DNA is TGTGCCAGCAGCTTGACAGCTGGGGTTTACGAGCAGTACTTC.

The chain joins TRBV7-9 to TRBJ2-1, with 8 bases matching TRBD1. This CDR3 contains 14 residues. The V and J ends lost 5 bases and 6 bases, in that order; junction bases with no gene match: 6. Germline V gives CDR1 SEHNR, CDR2 FQNEAQ (reference sequence). The CDR3 DNA is TGTGCCAGCAGCAACCACGACAGGGGCAATGAGCAGTTCTTC. This encodes CASSNHDRGNEQFF.

The genes are TRBV9 and TRBJ2-3; the match to TRBD2 covers 8 bases. J lost 1 base, V lost 3 bases, and 4 bases had no gene match. The CDR3 covers 15 residues. From germline, CDR1 is SGDLS and CDR2 YYNGEE. For the CDR3, the DNA is TGTGCCAGCAGCGAACGGGGGGGACGCACAGATACGCAGTATTTT. Protein sequence: CASSERGGRTDTQYF.

The chain has TRBV5-6 and TRBJ2-1; D possibly corresponds to TRBD2 (6 bases). CDR1 SGHDT and CDR2 YYEEEE come from the germline V gene. The CDR3 is 16 residues long. Trimming left V 1 base short and J 0 bases short, with 11 bases between. The CDR3 DNA sequence: TGTGCCAGCAGCTTGTTTGGGACTCACTCCTACAATGAGCAGTTCTTC. Amino acids: CASSLFGTHSYNEQFF.

V gene TRBV4-1 combines with J gene TRBJ2-3; the match to TRBD2 covers 10 bases. The germline V gene encodes CDR1 MGHRA and CDR2 YSYEKL. Germline trimming cut 1 base from V and 1 base from J; bases unmatched to any gene: 5. The CDR3 is made up of 17 amino acids. CDR3 DNA sequence: TGCGCCAGCAGCCAAGTGGAACTAGCGGGGCGCACAGATACGCAGTATTTT. Its protein is CASSQVELAGRTDTQYF.

The chain has TRBV30 and TRBJ1-3; D is uncertain. The CDR3 has 13 residues. The germline V gene has CDR1 GTSNPN and CDR2 SVGIG (reference sequence). V was shortened by 5 bases and J by 2 bases, with 10 bases between the two germline ends. The CDR3 sequence: CAWEVATGNTIYF. DNA of the CDR3: TGTGCCTGGGAGGTAGCAACTGGAAACACCATATATTTT.

J is TRBJ1-3 and V is TRBV29-1, with TRBD1 matching 9 bases. This CDR3 has 14 amino acids. The germline CDR1 and CDR2 sequences are SQVTM and ANQGSEA. The trim removed 7 bases at V and 1 base at J, leaving 5 bases unmatched. The CDR3, as DNA: TGCAGCGGAACAGGGGGCCGTTCTGGAAACACCATATATTTT. Translation gives CSGTGGRSGNTIYF.

This clone occurred many times. The gene calls are TRBV13 and TRBJ2-3; D gene unclear. The CDR3 has 14 amino acids. The V end lost 3 bases, the J end lost 0 bases, and 7 bases lay between the germline ends. Germline V gene lookup returns CDR1 PRHDT and CDR2 FYEKMQ (reference sequence). The chain's CDR3 is CASSFLSSTDTQYF. The CDR3 DNA reads TGTGCCAGCAGCTTCCTATCGAGCACAGATACGCAGTATTTT. Full variable domain (outside the CDR3, taken from reference TRBV13 and TRBJ2-3): AAGVIQSPRHLIKEKRETATLKCYPIPRHDTVYWYQQGPGQDPQFLISFYEKMQSDKGSIPDRFSAQQFSDYHSELNMSSLELGDSALYFCASSFLSSTDTQYFGPGTRLTVL.

This clone was recorded at least ten times. The rearrangement uses TRBV7-2 and TRBJ2-3, with 8 nucleotides matching TRBD2. This CDR3 has 15 residues. Trimming took 5 bases from V and 0 from J; bases not matched to a gene: 4. The germline CDR1 and CDR2 sequences are SGHTA and FQGNSA. Here the CDR3 DNA reads TGTGCCAGCAGCGTTAGCGGGGCGAGCACAGATACGCAGTATTTT. Encoded protein: CASSVSGASTDTQYF. Together with reference TRBV7-2 and TRBJ2-3, the CDR3 gives the full variable domain: GAGVSQSPSNKVTEKGKDVELRCDPISGHTALYWYRQSLGQGLEFLIYFQGNSAPDKSGLPSDRFSAERTGGSVSTLTIQRTQQEDSAVYLCASSVSGASTDTQYFGPGTRLTVL.

This rearrangement joins TRBV28 to TRBJ2-7; 9 bases line up with TRBD1. Germline lookup yields CDR1 MDHEN and CDR2 SYDVKM. After removal of 4 bases from V and 7 bases from J, the junction contained 8 bases not matched to a gene. There are 14 residues in the CDR3. The CDR3 sequence: CASSSGQGASEQYF. In nucleotides, the CDR3 is TGTGCCAGCAGTTCGGGACAGGGTGCCTCGGAGCAGTACTTC. Based on the CDR3 plus reference TRBV28 and TRBJ2-7, the full variable domain is DVKVTQSSRYLVKRTGEKVFLECVQDMDHENMFWYRQDPGLGLRLIYFSYDVKMKEKGDIPEGYSVSREKKERFSLILESASTNQTSMYLCASSSGQGASEQYFGPGTRLTVT.

The V call is TRBV13, the J call TRBJ1-2, with 7 bases that match TRBD1. Trimming removed 0 bases from V and 4 bases from J; junction bases left unmatched: 2. Germline-derived CDR1 and CDR2 are PRHDT and FYEKMQ (reference sequence). This CDR3 is built from 14 residues. The DNA for the CDR3 is TGTGCCAGCAGCTTAGGGGGGACAGTCTATGGCTACACCTTC. Residues: CASSLGGTVYGYTF.

The chain couples TRBV27 to TRBJ1-2, with D possibly matching TRBD1 (6 bases). V was shortened by 6 bases and J by 2 bases, with 10 bases between the two germline ends. Germline loops: CDR1 MNHEY, CDR2 SMNVEV (reference sequence). CDR3 size: 13 residues. The CDR3 DNA follows: TGTGCCAGCAGGTACGGACAGAACTATGGCTACACCTTC. As protein: CASRYGQNYGYTF.